Following are 15 T cell receptor beta chains from one sample sequenced in a study of T cell changes during pregnancy in multiple sclerosis. Profiling relied on immunoSEQ multiplex PCR, and the TCRdb table lists in-frame clones only, not all of them. The repertoire holds approximately 80,000 clones, about 95% seen once, with approximately 2.4% in the top ten. Source: peripheral blood, taken in the third trimester of pregnancy. The receptors come from a female donor with multiple sclerosis, enrolled in a pregnancy study.

The CDR3 nucleotides are TGTGCCAGCACCGGAGGACAGGGTTATGAAAAACTGTTTTTT. Translation gives CASTGGQGYEKLFF. J is TRBJ1-4 and V is TRBV5-6, with 8 bases that match TRBD1. The V segment lost 6 bases and the J segment 6 bases; nucleotides outside the gene matches: 7. This CDR3 comprises 14 residues. Germline values: CDR1 SGHDT, CDR2 YYEEEE. Drawing the rest from reference TRBV5-6 and TRBJ1-4, the complete variable domain is DAGVTQSPTHLIKTRGQQVTLRCSPKSGHDTVSWYQQALGQGPQFIFQYYEEEERQRGNFPDRFSGHQFPNYSSELNVNALLLGDSALYLCASTGGQGYEKLFFGSGTQLSVL.

This sequence joins TRBV15 and TRBJ1-4, with D perhaps TRBD1 (5 bases). Germline V lookup: CDR1 LNHNV, CDR2 YYDKDF (reference sequence). This CDR3 is 15 amino acids long. Deletions cut 2 bases from V and 3 bases from J, with 10 bases between. The CDR3 spells CATSRTGLANEKLFF. The CDR3 DNA follows: TGTGCCACCAGCAGAACAGGACTAGCTAATGAAAAACTGTTTTTT. The variable domain in full, completed from reference TRBV15 and TRBJ1-4, reads DAMVIQNPRYQVTQFGKPVTLSCSQTLNHNVMYWYQQKSSQAPKLLFHYYDKDFNNEADTPDNFQSRRPNTSFCFLDIRSPGLGDTAMYLCATSRTGLANEKLFFGSGTQLSVL.

This clone was seen a single time. The chain uses TRBV5-1 and TRBJ1-1, with D possibly being TRBD1 (6 bases). CDR1 and CDR2 from the germline V gene are SGHRS and YFSETQ. There are 14 residues in the CDR3. The V end was cut by 2 bases, the J end by 4 bases, with 12 bases between. CDR3: CASSFGGGSTEAFF. The CDR3 DNA is TGCGCCAGCAGCTTTGGGGGCGGGAGCACTGAAGCTTTCTTT.

The chain combines TRBV5-4 with TRBJ1-1; D is unclear. The germline V and J ends were trimmed by 2 bases and 3 bases, with 17 bases remaining between them. Germline CDR1 and CDR2: SGHNT and YYREEE (reference sequence). The CDR3 totals 16 residues. The DNA of the CDR3 is TGTGCCAGCAGCTTTTCCCGAGGTGGCGGGCACACTGAAGCTTTCTTT. It yields the protein CASSFSRGGGHTEAFF.

This chain uses TRBV6-5 with TRBJ2-2, with D possibly matching TRBD2 (5 bases). This CDR3 is 15 amino acids long. Germline loops: CDR1 MNHEY, CDR2 SVGAGI. Trimming took 2 bases from V and 5 from J, leaving 12 bases between them. The CDR3 region has the DNA TGTGCCAGCAGTTACCAGTCGGGGATTACCGGGGAGCTGTTTTTT. As protein: CASSYQSGITGELFF.

V and J are TRBV2 and TRBJ2-5; TRBD1 matches 7 bases. Germline V gene lookup returns CDR1 SNHLY and CDR2 FYNNEI. Trimming cost V 9 bases and J 4 bases; bases outside gene matches: 5. This CDR3 region has 12 residues. CDR3 DNA sequence: TGTGCCAGTACAGGGGACGGAGAGACCCAGTACTTC. Residues: CASTGDGETQYF.

The chain joins TRBV7-3 to TRBJ2-5; 7 nucleotides agree with TRBD1. CDR3 length: 14 residues. Germline V CDR1 and CDR2: SGHTA, FQGTGA. With V trimmed by 5 bases and J by 5 bases, 8 bases remained unmatched. In DNA, the CDR3 is TGTGCCAGCAGCCCGGGACAGCCGCGGGAGACCCAGTACTTC. Residues: CASSPGQPRETQYF. The full variable domain, in which reference TRBV7-3 and TRBJ2-5 provide the parts outside the CDR3, is GAGVSQTPSNKVTEKGKYVELRCDPISGHTALYWYRQSLGQGPEFLIYFQGTGAADDSGLPNDRFFAVRPEGSVSTLKIQRTERGDSAVYLCASSPGQPRETQYFGPGTRLLVL.

This CDR3 reads CASSPGEGILYEQYF. For the CDR3, the DNA is TGTGCCAGCAGTCCGGGGGAGGGAATACTCTACGAGCAGTACTTC. The J gene is TRBJ2-7, the V gene TRBV27; TRBD2 matches 7 bases. Looked up from germline, CDR1 is MNHEY and CDR2 is SMNVEV (reference sequence). V lost 5 bases, J lost 3 bases, and 10 bases stayed unmatched. CDR3 size: 15 residues.

This chain joins TRBV27 and TRBJ2-2, with 9 bases matching TRBD1. V dropped 5 bases and J dropped 3; count of bases not matched to a gene: 7. This CDR3 has 16 residues. CDR1 and CDR2 from the germline V gene are MNHEY and SMNVEV (reference sequence). The CDR3 bases are TGTGCCAGCAGTGTACAGGGGGCCGGGGACACCGGGGAGCTGTTTTTT. Translated: CASSVQGAGDTGELFF.

The rearrangement uses TRBV29-1 and TRBJ2-2; the match to TRBD1 covers 10 bases. Germline CDR1 and CDR2: SQVTM and ANQGSEA. The CDR3 runs to 13 residues. V shed 7 bases, J shed 6 bases, and the junction held 5 bases outside the gene matches. The CDR3 region has the DNA TGCAGCGCCGGGACAGGGGAAGCCGGGGAGCTGTTTTTT. Encoded protein: CSAGTGEAGELFF.

The V and J genes are TRBV5-4 and TRBJ1-6; 9 bases line up with TRBD1. Trimming removed 3 bases from V and 1 base from J; junction bases left unmatched: 8. This CDR3 spans 18 amino acids. Looked up from germline, CDR1 is SGHNT and CDR2 is YYREEE (reference sequence). CDR3 in amino acids: CASSSGPGQGSYNSPLHF. The CDR3 DNA is TGTGCCAGCAGCTCGGGACCGGGACAGGGATCCTATAATTCACCCCTCCACTTT. The full variable domain, rest sourced from reference TRBV5-4 and TRBJ1-6, is ETGVTQSPTHLIKTRGQQVTLRCSSQSGHNTVSWYQQALGQGPQFIFQYYREEENGRGNFPPRFSGLQFPNYSSELNVNALELDDSALYLCASSSGPGQGSYNSPLHFGNGTRLTVT.

The chain joins TRBV9 to TRBJ2-1; 11 nucleotides agree with TRBD2. Per the germline V gene, CDR1 is SGDLS and CDR2 is YYNGEE. The trim removed 4 bases at V and 6 bases at J, leaving 15 bases unmatched. This CDR3 region has 18 residues. The CDR3 loop is CASSPRRDSGGAGNEQFF. The DNA of the CDR3 is TGTGCCAGCAGCCCGAGAAGGGATAGCGGGGGGGCTGGCAATGAGCAGTTCTTC.

This clone was detected a few times. This chain links TRBV6-5 with TRBJ1-4; weak D call: TRBD1 (5 bases). V was cut by 2 bases and J by 8 bases, with 12 bases left in between. The CDR3 runs 14 residues. Germline V gene lookup returns CDR1 MNHEY and CDR2 SVGAGI. In DNA, the CDR3 is TGTGCCAGCAGTTACGGGCCCGGGGGGGAAAAACTGTTTTTT. Protein: CASSYGPGGEKLFF.

V gene TRBV19 combines with J gene TRBJ2-6, with 9 positions matching TRBD1. This CDR3 is built from 16 residues. CDR1 and CDR2 from the germline V gene are LNHDA and SQIVND (reference sequence). The V and J ends lost 5 bases and 4 bases, in that order; junction bases with no gene match: 6. The CDR3 loop reads CASSRTGATGANVLTF. The CDR3 DNA is TGTGCCAGTAGTCGGACAGGGGCGACAGGGGCCAACGTCCTGACTTTC.

J is TRBJ1-1 and V is TRBV27; D is unclear. The length of the CDR3 is 13 residues. Germline values: CDR1 MNHEY, CDR2 SMNVEV (reference sequence). V lost 3 bases to trimming and J lost 2 bases, with 7 bases between them. The CDR3 protein is CASSFARNTEAFF. The CDR3 DNA is TGTGCCAGCAGTTTCGCCAGAAACACTGAAGCTTTCTTT.